These 8 T cell receptor beta chains came from one sample sequenced in a study of blood T cells in healthy people across ages. Primers used in a second PCR of about 6 to 11 cycles were a sample-barcoded 5' primer and a J-beta primer mix. TCRdb fed the 5' RACE reads into MiXCR, producing one record per CDR3 protein. The repertoire holds approximately 1,700,000 distinct CDR3 sequences, with about two fifths as singletons. Sequenced input: blood. These TCRs come from a human donor in good health.

This clonotype turned up a few times. The chain has TRBV9 and TRBJ1-6; D is perhaps TRBD1 (5 bases). The CDR3 consists of 15 residues. Trimming shortened V by 5 bases and J by 10 bases, and 19 bases separated the two germline ends. The germline CDR1 and CDR2 sequences are SGDLS and YYNGEE. CDR3 sequence: CASREGYGAGSPLHF. The CDR3 DNA is TGTGCCAGCAGGGAGGGGTACGGAGCCGGATCACCCCTCCACTTT.

J is TRBJ2-5 and V is TRBV6-1, with D possibly TRBD1 on 5 matching bases. V lost 0 bases and J 5 bases, leaving 16 bases between the germline ends. Germline V gene lookup returns CDR1 MNHNS and CDR2 SASEGT. The length of the CDR3 is 16 residues. Written as DNA, the CDR3 is TGTGCCAGCAGTGAAGCGAGCCCGACAGTCGGGGAGACCCAGTACTTC. Protein sequence: CASSEASPTVGETQYF.

The chain has TRBV29-1 and TRBJ2-7; tentatively, D is TRBD1 (5 bases). V was trimmed by 4 bases and J by 2 bases, leaving 12 bases between them. CDR3 size: 13 residues. Germline CDR1 reads SQVTM; CDR2 reads ANQGSEA. Written as DNA, the CDR3 is TGCAGCGTTGGGACATTGGGCCCCTACGAGCAGTACTTC. Amino acids: CSVGTLGPYEQYF.

The rearrangement links TRBV9 to TRBJ2-1; D remains unclear. Deletions cut 4 bases from V and 5 bases from J, with 16 bases between. Germline-derived CDR1 and CDR2 are SGDLS and YYNGEE. This CDR3 region has 15 residues. As DNA, the CDR3 is TGTGCCAGCAGCCTAAGGGCAGAAAGTGACAATGAGCAGTTCTTC. Protein sequence: CASSLRAESDNEQFF.

This clonotype was detected only once. The rearrangement links TRBV9 to TRBJ1-2, with 7 bases identical to TRBD1. The CDR3 runs 14 residues. CDR1 and CDR2 from the germline V gene are SGDLS and YYNGEE. V was pared by 4 bases and J by 7 bases, with 10 bases of the junction left unmatched. CDR3 loop: CASSHARQGGGYTF. In DNA, the CDR3 is TGTGCCAGCAGCCACGCGAGACAGGGTGGTGGCTACACCTTC.

This clonotype showed up just a few times. The rearrangement uses TRBV7-2 and TRBJ1-2; D may be TRBD1 (6 bases). Deletions cut 5 bases from V and 5 bases from J, with 12 bases between. CDR3 size: 13 residues. The V gene's germline CDR1 is SGHTA and CDR2 FQGNSA. CDR3 nucleotide sequence: TGTGCCAGCAGCATGCAGGGGTTTTATGGCTACACCTTC. It yields the protein CASSMQGFYGYTF.

This clonotype was found a few times. The genes are TRBV5-1 and TRBJ1-2; D ambiguous. The length of the CDR3 is 13 residues. The V gene's germline CDR1 is SGHRS and CDR2 YFSETQ. Trimming removed 6 bases from V and 8 bases from J, with 17 bases in between. The CDR3 DNA follows: TGCGCCAGCATGGGAAACTTACTTATGGGCTACACCTTC. Translating it yields CASMGNLLMGYTF. The full variable domain, with the rest looked up from reference TRBV5-1 and TRBJ1-2, is KAGVTQTPRYLIKTRGQQVTLSCSPISGHRSVSWYQQTPGQGLQFLFEYFSETQRNKGNFPGRFSGRQFSNSRSEMNVSTLELGDSALYLCASMGNLLMGYTFGSGTRLTVV.

CDR3 coding DNA: TGCGCCAGCAGGAGAGTAGGGGACCCCGGGACCCAGTACTTC. Its protein is CASRRVGDPGTQYF. The chain is built from TRBV5-1 and TRBJ2-5; D possibly uses TRBD1 or TRBD2 (5 bases each). Looked up from germline, CDR1 is SGHRS and CDR2 is YFSETQ. The CDR3 runs to 14 residues. V gave up 5 bases and J gave up 7 bases, with 18 bases separating them.